This section outlines one T cell receptor beta chain sequence together with its context. Using its own MiXCR run on the RT-PCR reads, TCRdb lists one record per CDR3 protein. The sample yields about 700,000 distinct CDR3 sequences, more than 13% seen once. Per the germline V gene, CDR1 is SEHNR and CDR2 is FQNEAQ (reference sequence). The length of the CDR3 is 14 residues. Losses at the gene ends were 5 bases for V and 0 bases for J; bases not matched to a gene: 4. This clonotype was sampled from a female donor in good health, serving as a healthy control. The sample consisted of memory CD4+ T cells from blood. V usage is TRBV7-9 and J usage is TRBJ2-7; TRBD1 aligns across 7 bases. The CDR3 reads CASSEGQYSYEQYF. CDR3 coding DNA: TGTGCCAGCAGCGAGGGACAGTACTCCTACGAGCAGTACTTC. Full variable domain (missing parts from reference TRBV7-9 and TRBJ2-7): DTGVSQNPRHKITKRGQNVTFRCDPISEHNRLYWYRQTLGQGPEFLTYFQNEAQLEKSRLLSDRFSAERPKGSFSTLEIQRTEQGDSAMYLCASSEGQYSYEQYFGPGTRLTVT.